Presented here are 8 T cell receptor beta chains from one specimen sequenced in a study of T cell repertoires in cytomegalovirus infection. TCRdb independently ran MiXCR on the reads; one entry per CDR3 protein. The data show about 130,000 distinct CDR3 sequences, approximately 9.2% seen once. The sequencing sample was made of PBMCs. These receptors came from a human donor in good health (CMV status not recorded). Some clones in this sample may be carry-over from other donors' samples.

This clonotype was counted only a few times. The chain uses TRBV20-1 and TRBJ1-6, with 9 bases fitting TRBD1. Germline V gene data show CDR1 as DFQATT and CDR2 as SNEGSKA (reference sequence). The V and J ends lost 3 bases and 7 bases, in that order; junction bases with no gene match: 7. This CDR3 region has 15 residues. The CDR3 DNA follows: TGCAGTGCTAGGGAAGCGGACAGGGGAAATTCACCCCTCCACTTT. It is translated as CSAREADRGNSPLHF.

V gene TRBV28 combines with J gene TRBJ2-6; weak D call: TRBD1 (5 bases). The CDR3 runs to 16 residues. The germline V gene encodes CDR1 MDHEN and CDR2 SYDVKM. The germline V and J ends were trimmed by 5 bases and 3 bases, with 14 bases remaining between them. The CDR3 DNA reads TGTGCCAGCAGTCCCAGGGCGATGAGTGGGGCCAACGTCCTGACTTTC. Translating gives CASSPRAMSGANVLTF.

This clonotype has at least ten counts. This chain joins TRBV7-2 and TRBJ2-1, with D tentatively TRBD1 (5 bases). CDR3 size: 13 residues. CDR1 and CDR2 from the germline V gene are SGHTA and FQGNSA. Trimming pared 5 bases from V and 5 bases from J, leaving 10 bases between. The DNA of the CDR3 is TGTGCCAGCAGCCCGAACAGGAACAATGAGCAGTTCTTC. Protein product: CASSPNRNNEQFF. The full variable domain, completed using reference TRBV7-2 and TRBJ2-1, is GAGVSQSPSNKVTEKGKDVELRCDPISGHTALYWYRQSLGQGLEFLIYFQGNSAPDKSGLPSDRFSAERTGGSVSTLTIQRTQQEDSAVYLCASSPNRNNEQFFGPGTRLTVL.

There are a few counts of this clonotype. The V and J genes are TRBV6-5 and TRBJ1-6; the match to TRBD1 covers 7 bases. With V trimmed by 6 bases and J by 11 bases, 7 bases remained unmatched. Germline lookup yields CDR1 MNHEY and CDR2 SVGAGI. The CDR3 sequence is 13 residues long. The CDR3 loop reads CASRTGKRTPLHF. CDR3 bases: TGTGCCAGCAGGACAGGGAAGAGGACACCCCTCCACTTT.

At least ten counts were recorded for this clonotype. This chain joins TRBV28 and TRBJ1-1, with 9 bases lining up with TRBD1. J was trimmed by 0 bases and V by 4 bases; bases with no gene match: 3. Germline-derived CDR1 and CDR2 are MDHEN and SYDVKM. The CDR3 runs 15 residues. The CDR3 DNA reads TGTGCCAGCAGTTCCGGGACAGGGATGAACACTGAAGCTTTCTTT. This codes for CASSSGTGMNTEAFF.

The chain couples TRBV2 to TRBJ2-7; D gene ambiguous. Germline V gene data show CDR1 as SNHLY and CDR2 as FYNNEI. Trimming pared 4 bases from V and 6 bases from J, leaving 4 bases between. The CDR3 length is 10 residues. The CDR3 is CASSVFEQYF. For the CDR3, the DNA is TGTGCCAGCAGTGTATTCGAGCAGTACTTC.

This clonotype has a handful of counts. The chain combines TRBV5-1 with TRBJ2-1; 7 nucleotides match TRBD2. Germline-derived CDR1 and CDR2 are SGHRS and YFSETQ. Trimming at V came to 0 bases and at J to 3 bases, leaving 3 bases not matched to a gene. CDR3 length: 15 residues. The CDR3 region is CASSLGGTNYNEQFF. As DNA, the CDR3 is TGCGCCAGCAGCTTGGGCGGGACTAACTACAATGAGCAGTTCTTC.

This clonotype was observed at least ten times. The rearrangement uses TRBV6-6 and TRBJ2-2; 9 nucleotides line up with TRBD2. This CDR3 comprises 15 residues. The V and J ends lost 7 bases and 4 bases, in that order; junction bases with no gene match: 7. Per germline, CDR1 MNHNY and CDR2 SVGAGI (reference sequence). CDR3 in DNA: TGTGCCAGCACCGGAAGGCGGGAGGGCACCGGGGAGCTGTTTTTT. Encoded protein: CASTGRREGTGELFF.